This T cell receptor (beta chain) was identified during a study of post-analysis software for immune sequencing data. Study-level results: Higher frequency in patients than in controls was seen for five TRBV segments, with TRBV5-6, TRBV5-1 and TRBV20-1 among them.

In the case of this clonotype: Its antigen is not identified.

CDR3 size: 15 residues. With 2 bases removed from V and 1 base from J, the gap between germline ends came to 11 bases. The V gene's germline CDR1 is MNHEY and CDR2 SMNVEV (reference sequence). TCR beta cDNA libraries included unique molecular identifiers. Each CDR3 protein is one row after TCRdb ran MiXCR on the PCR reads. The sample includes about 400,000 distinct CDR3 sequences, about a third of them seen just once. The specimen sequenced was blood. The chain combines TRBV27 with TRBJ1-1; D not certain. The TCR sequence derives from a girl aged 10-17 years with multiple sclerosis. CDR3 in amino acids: CASSLRVEGNTEAFF. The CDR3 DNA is TGTGCCAGCAGTTTACGGGTAGAGGGGAACACTGAAGCTTTCTTT.